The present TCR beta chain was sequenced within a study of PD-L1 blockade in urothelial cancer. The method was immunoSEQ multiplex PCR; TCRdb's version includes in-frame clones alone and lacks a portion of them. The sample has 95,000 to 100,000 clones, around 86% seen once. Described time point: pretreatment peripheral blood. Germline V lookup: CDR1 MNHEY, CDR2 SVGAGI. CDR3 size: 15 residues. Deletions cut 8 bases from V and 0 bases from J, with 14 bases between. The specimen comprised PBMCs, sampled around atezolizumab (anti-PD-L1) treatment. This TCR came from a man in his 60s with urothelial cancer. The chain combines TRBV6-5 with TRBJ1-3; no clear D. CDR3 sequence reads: CASGRPSGSGNTIYF. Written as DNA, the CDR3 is TGTGCCAGCGGACGCCCGAGCGGCTCTGGAAACACCATATATTTT.